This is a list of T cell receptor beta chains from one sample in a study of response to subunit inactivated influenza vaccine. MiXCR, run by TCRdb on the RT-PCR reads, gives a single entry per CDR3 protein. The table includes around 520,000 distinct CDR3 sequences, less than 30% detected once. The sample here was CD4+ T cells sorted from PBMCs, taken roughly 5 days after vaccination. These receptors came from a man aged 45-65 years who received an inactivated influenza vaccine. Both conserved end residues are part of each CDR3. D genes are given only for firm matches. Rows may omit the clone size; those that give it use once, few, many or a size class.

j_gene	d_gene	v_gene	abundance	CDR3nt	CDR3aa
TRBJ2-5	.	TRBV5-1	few	TGCGCCAGCAGTCCAAGACCTAGTCAAGAGACCCAGTACTTC	CASSPRPSQETQYF
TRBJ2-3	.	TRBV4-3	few	TGCGCCAGCAGCCAAGAAGGGGCAAACACAGATACGCAGTATTTT	CASSQEGANTDTQYF
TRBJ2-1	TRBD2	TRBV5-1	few	TGCGCCAGCAGCTTGAGGTTTTTGACTAGCGGGTCGAGCTCCTACAATGAGCAGTTCTTC	CASSLRFLTSGSSSYNEQFF
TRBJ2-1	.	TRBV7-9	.	TGTGCCAGCAGCTTAGCAAGGGGGGGCTACAATGAGCAGTTCTTC	CASSLARGGYNEQFF
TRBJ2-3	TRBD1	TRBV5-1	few	TGCGCCAGCAGCTTATCCGGACAGGGAACCACAGATACGCAGTATTTT	CASSLSGQGTTDTQYF
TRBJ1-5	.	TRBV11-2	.	TGTGCCAGCAGCTACCAGGACGGCCTGCCCCAGCATTTT	CASSYQDGLPQHF
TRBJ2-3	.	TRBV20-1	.	TGCAGTGCCGCCATGCAGGCGCAGACAGATACGCAGTATTTT	CSAAMQAQTDTQYF
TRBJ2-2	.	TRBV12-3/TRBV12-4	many	TGTGCCAGCAGACCTAACTACGGGACACCGAACACCGGGGAGCTGTTTTTT	CASRPNYGTPNTGELFF
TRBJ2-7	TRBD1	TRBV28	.	TGTGCCAGCTACTCCGGGACAGGGGCGTACGAGCAGTACTTC	CASYSGTGAYEQYF
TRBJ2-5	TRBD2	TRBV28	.	TGTGCCAGCAGTTTTAGCGGGGGGAAGACCCAGTACTTC	CASSFSGGKTQYF
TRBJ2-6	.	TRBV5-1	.	TGCGCCAGCAGCTTCTTACAGGGTGCTGGGGCCAACGTCCTGACTTTC	CASSFLQGAGANVLTF
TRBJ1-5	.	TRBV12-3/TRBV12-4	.	TGTGCCAGCAGTCCCGGGATTGGAGGTCAGCCCCAGCATTTT	CASSPGIGGQPQHF
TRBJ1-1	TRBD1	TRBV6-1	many	TGTGCCAGCTCCCTGGAGGGGGCGAACACTGAAGCTTTCTTT	CASSLEGANTEAFF
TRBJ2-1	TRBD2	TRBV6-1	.	TGTGCCAGCAGTGCGCCGGGACTACTCTCCTACAATGAGCAGTTCTTC	CASSAPGLLSYNEQFF
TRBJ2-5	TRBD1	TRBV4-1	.	TGCGCCAGCAGCCATCCGGGACAGGGTATCGAGACCCAGTACTTC	CASSHPGQGIETQYF
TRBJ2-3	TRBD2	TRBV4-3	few	TGCGCCAGCAGCCAAGCAAGGCTAGCGGGGAGCGTTAGCACAGATACGCAGTATTTT	CASSQARLAGSVSTDTQYF
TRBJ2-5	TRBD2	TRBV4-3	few	TGCGCCAGCAGCCGACCAGGACTAGCGGGGCAAGAGACCCAGTACTTC	CASSRPGLAGQETQYF
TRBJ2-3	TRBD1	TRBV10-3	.	TGTGCCATCAGAGCTGGGACAGGGATAGGGACAGATACGCAGTATTTT	CAIRAGTGIGTDTQYF
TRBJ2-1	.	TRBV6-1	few	TGTGCCAGCAGAACCGGGACTTCTACTGGGCCCTACAATGAGCAGTTCTTC	CASRTGTSTGPYNEQFF
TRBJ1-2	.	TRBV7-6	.	TGTGCCAGCAGCTTAGAGTCAGGGGCCCCCTATGGCTACACCTTC	CASSLESGAPYGYTF
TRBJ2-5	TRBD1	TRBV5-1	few	TGCGCCAGCAGCCACCGGACAGGGCTAGAGACCCAGTACTTC	CASSHRTGLETQYF
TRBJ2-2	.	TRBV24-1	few	TGTGCCACCAGTGTAGGACAAACGACCGGGGAGCTGTTTTTT	CATSVGQTTGELFF
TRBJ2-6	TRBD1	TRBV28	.	TGTGCCAGCAGACCGGGACAGGGGGTTGCTGGGGCCAACGTCCTGACTTTC	CASRPGQGVAGANVLTF
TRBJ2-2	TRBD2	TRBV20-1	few	TGCAGTGCCGTGGGACTAGCGGGGCCCCAGGTCACCGGGGAGCTGTTTTTT	CSAVGLAGPQVTGELFF
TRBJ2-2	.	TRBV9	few	TGTGCCAGCAGCCATCCTCCTGGGACACCTAACACCGGGGAGCTGTTTTTT	CASSHPPGTPNTGELFF
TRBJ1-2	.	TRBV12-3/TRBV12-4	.	TGTGCCAGCAGTTTCGGCTACTATGGCTACACCTTC	CASSFGYYGYTF
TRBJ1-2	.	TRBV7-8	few	TGTGCCAGCAGCTCTCCACGACAGGTCTATGGCTACACCTTC	CASSSPRQVYGYTF
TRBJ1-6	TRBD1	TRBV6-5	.	TGTGCCAGCAGACTCGACAGGGCGGGACGATCACCCCTCCACTTT	CASRLDRAGRSPLHF
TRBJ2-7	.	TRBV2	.	TGTGCCAGCAGTAACGTCGGGGAGCAGTACTTC	CASSNVGEQYF
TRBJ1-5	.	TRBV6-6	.	TGTGCCAGCAGAAACAGTCCCAGGCAGCCCCAGCATTTT	CASRNSPRQPQHF
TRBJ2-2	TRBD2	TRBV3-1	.	TGTGCCAGCAGCCAAGTCACGGGACTAATCGTCGCCGGGGAGCTGTTTTTT	CASSQVTGLIVAGELFF
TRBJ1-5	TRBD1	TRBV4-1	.	TGCGCCAGCTCCCGCGACAGGGTGGAAGTTTGGCCCCAGCATTTT	CASSRDRVEVWPQHF
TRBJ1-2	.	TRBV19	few	TGTGCCAGTGCCCGGGCTAACTATGGCTACACCTTC	CASARANYGYTF
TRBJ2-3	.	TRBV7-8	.	TGTGCCAGCAGCCACAGGACAGATAGCACAGATACGCAGTATTTT	CASSHRTDSTDTQYF
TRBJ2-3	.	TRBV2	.	TGTGCCAGCAGTGCCAGGGAAAGGGATACGCAGTATTTT	CASSARERDTQYF